This T cell receptor beta chain stems from a study of blood T cell repertoires in COVID-19. Background on the study: T cells, B-cell-depleted T cells, or PBMCs supplied cDNA or gDNA.

Authors' processing steps: Reference gene primer amplification in the assay estimated nucleated cell counts. Generated by immunoSEQ multiplex PCR, the TCRdb table keeps only in-frame clones and is missing some. V and J calls and clone size follow that table, whereas D and trimming were derived from the DNA. This sample has roughly 88,000 clones, with 87% found just once. The CDR3 is made up of 14 amino acids. Losses at the gene ends were 5 bases for V and 4 bases for J; bases not matched to a gene: 2. Germline assignment: CDR1 SGHTA and CDR2 FQGNSA. Enrollment of patients from Seattle took place during active infection, with longitudinal follow-up.

V and J are TRBV7-2 and TRBJ2-2; 9 bases map to TRBD2. The sample taken for sequencing was peripheral blood. This TCR derives from a woman aged 55-70 years with COVID-19, enrolled during active disease. This CDR3 is CASSRGGGTGELFF. CDR3 nucleotide sequence: TGTGCCAGCAGCCGCGGGGGGGGCACCGGGGAGCTGTTTTTT. The variable domain in full, with the rest retrieved from reference TRBV7-2 and TRBJ2-2, is GAGVSQSPSNKVTEKGKDVELRCDPISGHTALYWYRQSLGQGLEFLIYFQGNSAPDKSGLPSDRFSAERTGGSVSTLTIQRTQQEDSAVYLCASSRGGGTGELFFGEGSRLTVL.